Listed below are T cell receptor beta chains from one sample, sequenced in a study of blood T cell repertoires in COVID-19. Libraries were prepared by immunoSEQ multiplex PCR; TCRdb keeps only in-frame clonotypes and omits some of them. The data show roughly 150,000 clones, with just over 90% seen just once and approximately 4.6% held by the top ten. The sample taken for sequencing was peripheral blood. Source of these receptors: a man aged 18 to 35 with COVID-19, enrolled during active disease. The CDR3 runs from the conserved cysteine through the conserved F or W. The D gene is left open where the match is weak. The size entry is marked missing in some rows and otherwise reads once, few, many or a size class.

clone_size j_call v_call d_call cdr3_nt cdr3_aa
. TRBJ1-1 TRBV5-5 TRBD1 TGTGCCAGCAGCGGCGGACAGGGTCGGGTCACTGAAGCTTTCTTT CASSGGQGRVTEAFF
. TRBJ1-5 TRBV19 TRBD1 TGTGCCAGTAGTATGAGCAGGGGGCAAAATCAGCCCCAGCATTTT CASSMSRGQNQPQHF
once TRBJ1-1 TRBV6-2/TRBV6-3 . TGTGCCAGCAGCGTACAGGGTTACACTGAAGCTTTCTTT CASSVQGYTEAFF
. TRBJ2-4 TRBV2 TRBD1 TGTGCCAGCAGTGTTCCCCCCGCGACAGGGTATGAAAACATTCAGTACTTC CASSVPPATGYENIQYF
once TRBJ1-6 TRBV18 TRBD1 TGTGCCAGCTCACCCACGGTTCAGGGGGGCTCCTATAATTCACCCCTCCACTTT CASSPTVQGGSYNSPLHF
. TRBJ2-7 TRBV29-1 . TGCAGCGTCTCAGGGGCCGGATCTGAGCAGTACTTC CSVSGAGSEQYF
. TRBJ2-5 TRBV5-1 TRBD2 TGCGCCAGCAGCTTGGAATATTTGGGCGGGAGGGAGACCCAGTACTTC CASSLEYLGGRETQYF
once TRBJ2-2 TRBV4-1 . TGCGCCAGCAGCCAAGATCCCGGGGTTGATGGGGCCGGGGAGCTGTTTTTT CASSQDPGVDGAGELFF
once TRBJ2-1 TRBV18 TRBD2 TGTGCCAGCTCACTTCCGGGACTAGCGGGAGAAGAGCAGTTCTTC CASSLPGLAGEEQFF
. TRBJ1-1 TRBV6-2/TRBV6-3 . TGTGCCAGCAGTTACTCGAGAGGATGGAAAGGGGCGAGCACTGAAGCTTTCTTT CASSYSRGWKGASTEAFF
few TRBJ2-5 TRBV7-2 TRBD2 TGTGCCAGCAGCTTACTCCTAGCGGGAGGCGGGGAGACCCAGTACTTC CASSLLLAGGGETQYF
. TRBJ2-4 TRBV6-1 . TGTGCCAGCAGTGAAGGACACTCAAACATTCAGTACTTC CASSEGHSNIQYF
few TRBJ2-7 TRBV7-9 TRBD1 TGTGCCAGCAGTTCTTACCGGGACAGGTTCCACGAGCAGTACTTC CASSSYRDRFHEQYF
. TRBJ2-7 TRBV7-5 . TGTGCCAGAAGCTTAGGCAGGCCCGTCGAGCAGTACTTC CARSLGRPVEQYF
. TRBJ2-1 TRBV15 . TGTGCCACCAGCAGAGCAGGCAGGGCCAATGAGCAGTTCTTC CATSRAGRANEQFF
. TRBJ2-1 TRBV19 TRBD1 TGTGCCAGTAGTATTGACCGGGACAGGGCAATACATGAGCAGTTCTTC CASSIDRDRAIHEQFF
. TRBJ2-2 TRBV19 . . CASSIYGTRRAGELFF
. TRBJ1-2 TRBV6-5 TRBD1 TGTGCCAGCAGGGACAGGGGACTCGGTGGCTACACCTTC CASRDRGLGGYTF
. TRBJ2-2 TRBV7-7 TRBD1 TGTGCCAGCAGCCGGACAGGGCCCGGGGAGCTGTTTTTT CASSRTGPGELFF
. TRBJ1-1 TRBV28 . TGTGCCAGCAGTGGAGACAGTGAAGCTTTCTTT CASSGDSEAFF
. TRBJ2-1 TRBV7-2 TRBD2 TGTGCCAGCAGCGACGGGACTAGGGGAAAGTTCTTC CASSDGTRGKFF
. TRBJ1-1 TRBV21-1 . TGTGCCAGCAGGGACAAAGATTATGCTTTCTTT CASRDKDYAFF
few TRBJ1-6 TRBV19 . TGTGCCAGTAGTCCCTGGGCTGCAAGGAGCCGCCGAGGGCCCCTCCACTTT CASSPWAARSRRGPLHF
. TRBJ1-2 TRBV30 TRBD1 TGTGCCTGGAGTCACCAAGGTCGGGACAGGATTAACTATGGCTACACCTTC CAWSHQGRDRINYGYTF
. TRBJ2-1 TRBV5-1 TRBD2 TGCGCCAGCAGCTTGTTGACTAGCGAGTACAATGAGCAGTTCTTC CASSLLTSEYNEQFF
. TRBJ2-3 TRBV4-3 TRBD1 TGCGCCAGCAGCCAAGCCGGGACAGCTACAGATACGCAGTATTTT CASSQAGTATDTQYF
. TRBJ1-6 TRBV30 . TGTGCCTGGAGCCGGGAGTCTAATTCACCCCTCCACTTT CAWSRESNSPLHF
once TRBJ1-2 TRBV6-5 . TGTGCCAGCAGTTACTCGAGAAACTATGGCTACACCTTC CASSYSRNYGYTF
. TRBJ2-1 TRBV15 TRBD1 TGTGCCACCAGCAGCGGACAGGGGGGCACCTACAATGAGCAGTTCTTC CATSSGQGGTYNEQFF
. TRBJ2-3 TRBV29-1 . TGCAGCGTTAAGGGACTTAGCACAGATACGCAGTATTTT CSVKGLSTDTQYF
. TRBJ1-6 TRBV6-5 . TGTGCCAGCAGTACCCGCCGGGGGTCACCCCTCCACTTT CASSTRRGSPLHF
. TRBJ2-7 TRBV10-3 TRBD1 TGTGCCATCAGCACGGGGACAGGGGCTTACGAGCAGTACTTC CAISTGTGAYEQYF
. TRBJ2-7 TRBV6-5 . TGTGCCAGCAGTCCGACCTCTACAGGGAACGAGCAGTACTTC CASSPTSTGNEQYF
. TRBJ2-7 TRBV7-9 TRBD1 TGTGCCAGCAGCTCCGGGACAGGGGACGAGCAGTACTTC CASSSGTGDEQYF
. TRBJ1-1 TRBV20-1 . TGCAGTGCGAGGGTGAACACTGAAGCTTTCTTT CSARVNTEAFF
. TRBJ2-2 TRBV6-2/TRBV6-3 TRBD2 TGTGCCAGCAGTCGCCTAGGGACTAGGGAGCTGTTTTTT CASSRLGTRELFF
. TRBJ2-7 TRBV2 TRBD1 TGTGCCAGCAGCCCACAGGACAGGTCCTACGAGCAGTACTTC CASSPQDRSYEQYF
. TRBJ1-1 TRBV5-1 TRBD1 TGCGCCAGCAGCTTGGCCGGGACAGCGAACACTGAAGCTTTCTTT CASSLAGTANTEAFF
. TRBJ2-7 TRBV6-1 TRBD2 TGTGCCAGCAGTGAACACCACCTAGCGGGAGGGACCAACGAGCAGTACTTC CASSEHHLAGGTNEQYF
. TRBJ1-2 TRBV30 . TGTGCCTGGAGCGTAAACAATCGGGTTGGAGGCTACACCTTC CAWSVNNRVGGYTF